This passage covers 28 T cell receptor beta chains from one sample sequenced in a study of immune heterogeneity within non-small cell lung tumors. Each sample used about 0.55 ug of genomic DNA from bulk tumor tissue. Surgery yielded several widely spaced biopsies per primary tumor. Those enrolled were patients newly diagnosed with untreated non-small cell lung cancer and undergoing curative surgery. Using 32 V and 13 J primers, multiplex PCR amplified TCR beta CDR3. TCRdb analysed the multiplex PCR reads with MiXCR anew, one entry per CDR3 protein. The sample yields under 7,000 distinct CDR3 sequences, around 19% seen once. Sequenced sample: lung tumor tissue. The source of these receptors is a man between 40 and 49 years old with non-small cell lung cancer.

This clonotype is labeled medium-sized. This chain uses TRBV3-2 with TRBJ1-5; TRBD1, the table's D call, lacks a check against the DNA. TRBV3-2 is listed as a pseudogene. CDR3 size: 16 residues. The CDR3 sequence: CASSSGPDDSNQPQHF. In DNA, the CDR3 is TGTGCCAGCAGCTCCGGGCCGGACGATAGCAATCAGCCCCAGCATTTT.

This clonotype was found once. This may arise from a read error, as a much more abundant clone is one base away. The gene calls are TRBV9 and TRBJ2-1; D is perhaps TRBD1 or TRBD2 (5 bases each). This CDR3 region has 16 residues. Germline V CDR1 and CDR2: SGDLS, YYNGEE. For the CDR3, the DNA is TGTGCCAGCAGAGTAGATGCCTGGGACGGTCTATGGGAGCAGTTCTTC. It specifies CASRVDAWDGLWEQFF.

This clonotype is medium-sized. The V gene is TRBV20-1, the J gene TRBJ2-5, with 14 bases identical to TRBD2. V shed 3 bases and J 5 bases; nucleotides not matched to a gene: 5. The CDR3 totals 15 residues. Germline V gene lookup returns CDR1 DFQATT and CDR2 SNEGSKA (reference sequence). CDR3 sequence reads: CSARGTSGSLETQYF. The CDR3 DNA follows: TGCAGTGCTAGGGGGACTAGCGGGAGTCTGGAGACCCAGTACTTC.

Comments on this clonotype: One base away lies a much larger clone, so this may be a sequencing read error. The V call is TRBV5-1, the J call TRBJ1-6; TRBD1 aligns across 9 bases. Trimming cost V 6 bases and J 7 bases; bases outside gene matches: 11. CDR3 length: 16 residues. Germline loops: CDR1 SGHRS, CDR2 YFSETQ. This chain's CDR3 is CASILNPGQGNSPLHF. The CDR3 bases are TGCGCCAGCATCCTGAACCCGGGACAGGGAAATTCACCCCTCCACTTT.

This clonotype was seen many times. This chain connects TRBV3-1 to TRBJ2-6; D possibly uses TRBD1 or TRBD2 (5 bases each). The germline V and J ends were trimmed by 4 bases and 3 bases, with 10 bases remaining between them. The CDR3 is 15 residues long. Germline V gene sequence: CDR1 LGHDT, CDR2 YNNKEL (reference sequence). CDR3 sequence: CASSLGADGANVLTF. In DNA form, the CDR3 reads TGTGCCAGCAGCCTCGGGGCTGATGGGGCCAACGTCCTGACTTTC.

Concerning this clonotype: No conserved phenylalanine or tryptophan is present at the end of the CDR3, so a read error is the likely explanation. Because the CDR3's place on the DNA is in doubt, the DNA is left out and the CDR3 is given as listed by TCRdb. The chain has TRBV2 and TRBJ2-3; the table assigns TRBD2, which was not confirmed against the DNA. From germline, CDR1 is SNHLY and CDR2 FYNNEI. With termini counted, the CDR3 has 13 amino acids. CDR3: CASSFGREQYFGP.

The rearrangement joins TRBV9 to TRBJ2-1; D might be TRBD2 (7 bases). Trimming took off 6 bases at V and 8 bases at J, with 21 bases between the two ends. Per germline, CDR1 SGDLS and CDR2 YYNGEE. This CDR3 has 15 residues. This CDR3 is CASTRWGGQYHEQFF. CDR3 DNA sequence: TGTGCCAGCACCAGATGGGGGGGGCAATACCATGAGCAGTTCTTC.

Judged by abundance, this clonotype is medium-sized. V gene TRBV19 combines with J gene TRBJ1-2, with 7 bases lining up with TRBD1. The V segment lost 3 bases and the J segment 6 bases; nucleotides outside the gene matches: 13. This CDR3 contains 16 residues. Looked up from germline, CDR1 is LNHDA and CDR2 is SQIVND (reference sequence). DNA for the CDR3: TGTGCCAGTAGTATCCGACAGGGACGACTTCGGCATGGCTACACCTTC. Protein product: CASSIRQGRLRHGYTF.

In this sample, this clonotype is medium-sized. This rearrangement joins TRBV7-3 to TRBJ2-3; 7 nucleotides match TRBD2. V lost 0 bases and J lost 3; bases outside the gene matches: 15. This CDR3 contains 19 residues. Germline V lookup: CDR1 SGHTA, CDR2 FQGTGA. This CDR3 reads CASSLTMPPSGAGTDTQYF. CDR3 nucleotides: TGTGCCAGCAGCTTAACTATGCCGCCCAGCGGGGCCGGGACAGATACGCAGTATTTT.

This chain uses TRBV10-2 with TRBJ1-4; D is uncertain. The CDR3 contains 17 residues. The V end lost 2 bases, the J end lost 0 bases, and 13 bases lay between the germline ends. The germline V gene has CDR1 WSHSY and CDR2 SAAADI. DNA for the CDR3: TGCGCCAGCAGTGAGCCCTACTATGGTGCAACTAATGAAAAACTGTTTTTT. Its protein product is CASSEPYYGATNEKLFF.

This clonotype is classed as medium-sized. The CDR3 DNA sequence: TGTGCCAGCTTGTTCTTCCGGAACACTGAAGCTTTCTTT. Its protein is CASLFFRNTEAFF. This chain connects TRBV2 to TRBJ1-1; D is unclear. CDR1 SNHLY and CDR2 FYNNEI come from the germline V gene. The V gene lost 8 bases and the J gene lost 1 base, with 11 bases spanning the gap. The CDR3 runs 13 residues.

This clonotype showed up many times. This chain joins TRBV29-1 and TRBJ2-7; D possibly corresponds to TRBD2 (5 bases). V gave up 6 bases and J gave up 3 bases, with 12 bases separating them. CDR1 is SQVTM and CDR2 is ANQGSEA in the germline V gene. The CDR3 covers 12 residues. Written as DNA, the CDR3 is TGCAGCGTCGCCGGGAACTTCTACGAGCAGTACTTC. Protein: CSVAGNFYEQYF.

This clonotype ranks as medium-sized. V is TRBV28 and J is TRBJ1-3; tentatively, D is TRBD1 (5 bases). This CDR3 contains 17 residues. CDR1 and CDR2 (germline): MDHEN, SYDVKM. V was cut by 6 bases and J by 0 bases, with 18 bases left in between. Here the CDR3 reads CASSRRRQTFSGNTIYF. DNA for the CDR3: TGTGCCAGCAGCCGTCGACGACAGACCTTCTCTGGAAACACCATATATTTT.

Written as DNA, the CDR3 is TGTGCCAGCAGCGTAGCTTGGAGACAGGGGGCCGGGGAGCTGTTTTTT. It encodes CASSVAWRQGAGELFF. This chain connects TRBV9 to TRBJ2-2; 9 bases line up with TRBD1. This CDR3 is built from 16 residues. With V trimmed by 0 bases and J by 6 bases, 6 bases remained unmatched. The germline V gene encodes CDR1 SGDLS and CDR2 YYNGEE.

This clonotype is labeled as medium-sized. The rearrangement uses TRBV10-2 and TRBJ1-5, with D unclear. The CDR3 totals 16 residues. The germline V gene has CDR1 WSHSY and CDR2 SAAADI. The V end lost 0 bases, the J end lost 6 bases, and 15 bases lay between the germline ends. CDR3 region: CASSESLRVVGQPQHF. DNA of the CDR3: TGCGCCAGCAGTGAGTCTCTAAGGGTCGTGGGTCAGCCCCAGCATTTT.

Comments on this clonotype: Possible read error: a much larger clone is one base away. Here the CDR3 DNA reads TGTGCCAGCATCCTCGACTGGGCAGGAAACACCATATATTTT. Protein sequence: CASILDWAGNTIYF. This chain links TRBV5-5 with TRBJ1-3; D is ambiguous. V lost 6 bases to trimming and J lost 4 bases, with 14 bases between them. Per the germline V gene, CDR1 is SGHKS and CDR2 is YYEKEE (reference sequence). The CDR3 runs 14 residues. The complete variable domain, with remaining parts taken from reference TRBV5-5 and TRBJ1-3, reads DAGVTQSPTHLIKTRGQQVTLRCSPISGHKSVSWYQQVLGQGPQFIFQYYEKEERGRGNFPDRFSARQFPNYSSELNVNALLLGDSALYLCASILDWAGNTIYFGEGSWLTVV.

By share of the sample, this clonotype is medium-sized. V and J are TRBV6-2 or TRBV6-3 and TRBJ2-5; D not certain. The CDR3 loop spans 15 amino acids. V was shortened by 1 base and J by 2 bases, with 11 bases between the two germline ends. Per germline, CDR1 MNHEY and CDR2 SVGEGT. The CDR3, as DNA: TGTGCCAGCAGTTACTTATCGGCCACGCAAGAGACCCAGTACTTC. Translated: CASSYLSATQETQYF.

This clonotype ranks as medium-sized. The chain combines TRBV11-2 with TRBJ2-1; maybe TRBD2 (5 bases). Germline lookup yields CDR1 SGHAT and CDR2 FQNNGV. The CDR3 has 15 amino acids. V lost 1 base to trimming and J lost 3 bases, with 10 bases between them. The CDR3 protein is CASSLGTDYYNEQFF. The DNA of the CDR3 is TGTGCCAGCAGCTTAGGTACAGACTACTACAATGAGCAGTTCTTC.

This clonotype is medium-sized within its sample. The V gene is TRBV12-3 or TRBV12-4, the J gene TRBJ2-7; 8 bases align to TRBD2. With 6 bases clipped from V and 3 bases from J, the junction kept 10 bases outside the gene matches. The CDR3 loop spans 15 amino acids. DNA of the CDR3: TGTGCCAGCAGCCGGGGACTAGTGAGGGGCTACGAGCAGTACTTC. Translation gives CASSRGLVRGYEQYF.

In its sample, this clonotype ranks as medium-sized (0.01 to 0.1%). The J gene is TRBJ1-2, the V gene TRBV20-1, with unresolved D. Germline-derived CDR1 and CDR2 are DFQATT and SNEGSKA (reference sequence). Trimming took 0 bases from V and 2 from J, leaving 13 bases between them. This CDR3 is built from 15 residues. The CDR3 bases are TGCAGTGCTAGAGATCAAGAGCGAGGGAACTATGGCTACACCTTC. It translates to CSARDQERGNYGYTF.

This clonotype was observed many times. The CDR3 loop is CSRGQRGETQYF. Here the CDR3 DNA reads TGCAGTCGCGGCCAGCGAGGGGAGACCCAGTACTTC. The chain couples TRBV20-1 to TRBJ2-5; tentatively, D is TRBD2 (5 bases). There are 12 residues in the CDR3. Trimming cost V 8 bases and J 5 bases, with 15 bases left between them. Germline values: CDR1 DFQATT, CDR2 SNEGSKA (reference sequence).

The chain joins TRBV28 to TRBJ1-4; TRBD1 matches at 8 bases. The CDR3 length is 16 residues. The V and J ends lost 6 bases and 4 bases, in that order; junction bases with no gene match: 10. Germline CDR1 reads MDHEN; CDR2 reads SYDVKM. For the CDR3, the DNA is TGTGCCAGCAGCCTGACAGGGGAGGAGGATAATGAAAAACTGTTTTTT. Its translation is CASSLTGEEDNEKLFF.

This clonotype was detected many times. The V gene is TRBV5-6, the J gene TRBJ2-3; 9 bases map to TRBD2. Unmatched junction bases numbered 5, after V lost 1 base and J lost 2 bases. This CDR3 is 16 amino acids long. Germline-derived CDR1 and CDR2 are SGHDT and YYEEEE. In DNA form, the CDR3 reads TGTGCCAGCAGCTTGCGGCTAGCGGGATACACAGATACGCAGTATTTT. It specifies CASSLRLAGYTDTQYF. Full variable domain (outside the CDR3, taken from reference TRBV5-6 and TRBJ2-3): DAGVTQSPTHLIKTRGQQVTLRCSPKSGHDTVSWYQQALGQGPQFIFQYYEEEERQRGNFPDRFSGHQFPNYSSELNVNALLLGDSALYLCASSLRLAGYTDTQYFGPGTRLTVL.

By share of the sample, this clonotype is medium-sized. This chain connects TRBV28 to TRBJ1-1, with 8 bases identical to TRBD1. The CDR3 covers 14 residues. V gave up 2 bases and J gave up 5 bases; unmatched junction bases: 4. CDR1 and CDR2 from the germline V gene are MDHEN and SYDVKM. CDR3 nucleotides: TGTGCCAGCAGTTTACAGGGGGCCGGTACTGAAGCTTTCTTT. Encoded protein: CASSLQGAGTEAFF. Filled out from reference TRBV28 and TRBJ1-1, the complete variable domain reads DVKVTQSSRYLVKRTGEKVFLECVQDMDHENMFWYRQDPGLGLRLIYFSYDVKMKEKGDIPEGYSVSREKKERFSLILESASTNQTSMYLCASSLQGAGTEAFFGQGTRLTVV.

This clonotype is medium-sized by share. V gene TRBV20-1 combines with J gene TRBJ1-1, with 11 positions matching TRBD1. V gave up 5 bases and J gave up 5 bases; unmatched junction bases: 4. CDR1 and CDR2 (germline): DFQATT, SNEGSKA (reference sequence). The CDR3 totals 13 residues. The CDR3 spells CSAEGQGGTEAFF. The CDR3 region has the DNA TGCAGTGCTGAGGGACAGGGGGGTACTGAAGCTTTCTTT.

The CDR3 DNA reads as TGTGCCAGTCGACAGGGTCGGGTCACCGGGGAGCTGTTTTTT. This encodes CASRQGRVTGELFF. The rearrangement links TRBV27 to TRBJ2-2, with 7 bases aligning to TRBD1. V shed 9 bases, J shed 4 bases, and the junction held 8 bases outside the gene matches. Germline CDR1 is MNHEY and CDR2 is SMNVEV (reference sequence). The CDR3 extends over 14 amino acids.

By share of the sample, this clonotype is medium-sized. The CDR3 sequence is CAISEGRGEKLFF. CDR3 bases: TGTGCCATCAGTGAGGGCAGGGGTGAAAAACTGTTTTTT. The chain employs TRBV10-3 and TRBJ1-4, with D possibly matching TRBD1 (6 bases). CDR1 and CDR2 (germline): ENHRY, SYGVKD. The CDR3 extends over 13 amino acids. V shed 2 bases and J shed 7 bases, with 8 bases lying between them.

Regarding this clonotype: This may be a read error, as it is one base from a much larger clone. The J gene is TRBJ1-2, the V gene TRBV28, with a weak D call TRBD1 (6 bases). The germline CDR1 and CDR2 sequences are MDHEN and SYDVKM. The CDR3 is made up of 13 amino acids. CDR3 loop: CSSSRGTSEGYTF. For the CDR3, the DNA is TGTTCCAGCAGTCGGGGGACATCCGAAGGCTACACCTTC.